These 6 T cell receptor beta chains were all obtained from the same sample, sequenced in a study of blood T cell repertoires in COVID-19. Assay used: immunoSEQ multiplex PCR; TCRdb lists only in-frame clones, some missing. The repertoire includes roughly 410,000 clones, approximately 89% of them detected once, and 1.5% to 1.7% sits in the top ten. The sequenced material came from peripheral blood. These receptors were obtained from a woman aged 35 to 49 with COVID-19, enrolled during active disease.

The rearrangement uses TRBV6-5 and TRBJ2-7; TRBD2 is a possible D gene (5 bases). The germline V gene encodes CDR1 MNHEY and CDR2 SVGAGI. V shed 0 bases and J shed 7 bases, with 19 bases lying between them. The CDR3 is 16 residues long. The CDR3 sequence is CASSYSRVASSREQYF. For the CDR3, the DNA is TGTGCCAGCAGTTACTCGAGGGTTGCTAGCTCGAGGGAGCAGTACTTC.

This clone was seen just once. Mismatch with germline at one junction end may stem from a read error. J is TRBJ2-1 and V is TRBV12-3 or TRBV12-4; 7 nucleotides line up with TRBD2. The CDR3 runs 12 residues. Here the CDR3 reads CASSYLRRERFF. As DNA, the CDR3 is TGTGCCAGCTCTTATCTGCGGCGGGAGCGGTTCTTC.

The rearrangement uses TRBV12-2 and TRBJ2-3; the table's TRBD2 call for D was not verified on the DNA. TRBV12-2 is an annotated pseudogene. The CDR3 length is 17 residues. CDR3 in amino acids: CAPPPLAVVGGTDTQYF. The DNA for the CDR3 is TGTGCACCCCCTCCCCTAGCGGTGGTCGGGGGCACAGATACGCAGTATTTT.

The V gene is TRBV5-1, the J gene TRBJ2-1; D not resolved. The CDR3 spans 14 residues. Germline V gene sequence: CDR1 SGHRS, CDR2 YFSETQ. Trimming shortened V by 4 bases and J by 5 bases, and 13 bases separated the two germline ends. The CDR3, as DNA: TGCGCCAGCAGCCCCGAAAAAGCCCACAATGAGCAGTTCTTC. It encodes CASSPEKAHNEQFF.

The rearrangement uses TRBV4-1 and TRBJ1-2; 7 bases align to TRBD1. CDR3 length: 16 residues. Germline V gene lookup returns CDR1 MGHRA and CDR2 YSYEKL. V trimming: 0 bases; J trimming: 0 bases; junction bases outside the gene matches: 4. The CDR3 loop is CASSQDRDSANYGYTF. The CDR3 coding sequence is TGCGCCAGCAGCCAAGACCGGGACAGCGCTAACTATGGCTACACCTTC.

V usage is TRBV4-3 and J usage is TRBJ2-1; 10 positions match TRBD2. This CDR3 is 19 amino acids long. Germline CDR1 reads LGHNA; CDR2 reads YSLEER. V was pared by 0 bases and J by 7 bases, with 15 bases of the junction left unmatched. The CDR3 protein is CASSQDPAGGPLEGNEQFF. The CDR3 DNA reads as TGCGCCAGCAGCCAAGATCCAGCGGGGGGGCCCTTGGAAGGAAATGAGCAGTTCTTC.